This T cell receptor (beta chain) was recovered during a study of blood T cell repertoires in COVID-19. Study in general: The United States, Italy and Spain were the sources of the acute and convalescent COVID-19 samples. PBMCs, B-cell-depleted T cells, or T cells provided the cDNA or gDNA that made up the material.

The V gene's germline CDR1 is SNHLY and CDR2 FYNNEI. The CDR3 spans 15 residues. V dropped 8 bases and J dropped 8; count of bases not matched to a gene: 12. Original handling: Reference gene primer amplification gave nucleated cell count estimates. TCRdb's table, derived via immunoSEQ multiplex PCR, lists solely in-frame clones and lacks some. V and J calls and clone size are given by that table; D and trimming were obtained from the DNA. The repertoire holds about 130,000 clones, about four fifths seen once, with approximately 12% in the top ten. This clone came up a few times. This sequence was found in a man in his sixties with acute or convalescent COVID-19. The sequenced material came from peripheral blood. This chain links TRBV2 with TRBJ1-2; 12 bases are a match to TRBD1. Written as DNA, the CDR3 is TGTGCCAGCCGCGGCTGGGACAGGGGGCTGAGGGGCTACACCTTC. It codes for CASRGWDRGLRGYTF. Full variable domain (rest looked up from reference TRBV2 and TRBJ1-2): EPEVTQTPSHQVTQMGQEVILRCVPISNHLYFYWYRQILGQKVEFLVSFYNNEISEKSEIFDDQFSVERPDGSNFTLKIRSTKLEDSAMYFCASRGWDRGLRGYTFGSGTRLTVV.